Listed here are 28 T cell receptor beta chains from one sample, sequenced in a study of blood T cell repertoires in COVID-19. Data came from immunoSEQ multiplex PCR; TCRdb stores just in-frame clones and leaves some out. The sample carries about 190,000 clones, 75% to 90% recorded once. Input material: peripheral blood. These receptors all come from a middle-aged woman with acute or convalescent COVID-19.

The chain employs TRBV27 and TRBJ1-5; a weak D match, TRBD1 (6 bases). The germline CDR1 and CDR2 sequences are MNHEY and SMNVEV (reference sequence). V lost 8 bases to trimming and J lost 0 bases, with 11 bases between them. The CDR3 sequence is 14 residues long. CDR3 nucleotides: TGTGCCAGCTTGTACAGGGTTAGCAATCAGCCCCAGCATTTT. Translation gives CASLYRVSNQPQHF.

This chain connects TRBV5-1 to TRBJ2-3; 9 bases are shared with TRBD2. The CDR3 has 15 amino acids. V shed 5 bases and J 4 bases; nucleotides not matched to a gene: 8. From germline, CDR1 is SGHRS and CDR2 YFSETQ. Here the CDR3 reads CASRFSGSWSDTQYF. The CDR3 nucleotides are TGCGCCAGCAGATTTAGCGGGAGTTGGTCAGATACGCAGTATTTT.

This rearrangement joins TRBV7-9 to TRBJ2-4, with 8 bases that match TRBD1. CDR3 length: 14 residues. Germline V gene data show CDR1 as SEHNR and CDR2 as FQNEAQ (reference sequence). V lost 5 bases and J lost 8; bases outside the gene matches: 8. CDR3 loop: CASSIGQGMDIQYF. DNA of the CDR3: TGTGCCAGCAGCATAGGACAGGGAATGGACATTCAGTACTTC.

The CDR3 DNA reads as TGTGCCAGCAGTAGACCTAGCGGGAATAGTGAAGAGACCCAGTACTTC. This encodes CASSRPSGNSEETQYF. The genes are TRBV5-4 and TRBJ2-5, with 9 nucleotides matching TRBD2. The junction had 11 bases not matched to a gene; V was cut back by 5 bases and J by 3 bases. Germline CDR1 and CDR2: SGHNT and YYREEE (reference sequence). CDR3 length: 16 residues.

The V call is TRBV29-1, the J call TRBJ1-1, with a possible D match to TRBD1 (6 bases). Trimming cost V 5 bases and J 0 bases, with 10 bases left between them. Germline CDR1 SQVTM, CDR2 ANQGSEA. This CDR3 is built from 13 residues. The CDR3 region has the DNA TGCAGCGTTCTCGACAGGTTGAACACTGAAGCTTTCTTT. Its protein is CSVLDRLNTEAFF.

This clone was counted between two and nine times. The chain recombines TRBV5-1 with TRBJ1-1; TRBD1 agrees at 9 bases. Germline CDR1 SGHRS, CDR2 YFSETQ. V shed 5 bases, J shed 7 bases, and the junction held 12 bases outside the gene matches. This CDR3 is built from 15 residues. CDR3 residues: CASREQTGGSGEAFF. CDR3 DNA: TGCGCCAGCAGGGAGCAGACAGGGGGGTCAGGTGAAGCTTTCTTT.

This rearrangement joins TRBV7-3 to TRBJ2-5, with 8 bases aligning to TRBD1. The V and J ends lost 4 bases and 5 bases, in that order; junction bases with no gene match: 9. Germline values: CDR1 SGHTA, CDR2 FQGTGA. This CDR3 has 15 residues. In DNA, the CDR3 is TGTGCCAGCAGCTCAACCGGGACAGGCGGGGAGACCCAGTACTTC. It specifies CASSSTGTGGETQYF.

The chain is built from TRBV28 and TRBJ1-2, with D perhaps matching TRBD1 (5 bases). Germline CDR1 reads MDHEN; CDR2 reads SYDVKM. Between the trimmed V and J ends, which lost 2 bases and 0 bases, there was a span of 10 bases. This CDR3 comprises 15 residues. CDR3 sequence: CASSLPGGTNYGYTF. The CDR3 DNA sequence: TGTGCCAGCAGTTTACCCGGGGGGACTAACTATGGCTACACCTTC.

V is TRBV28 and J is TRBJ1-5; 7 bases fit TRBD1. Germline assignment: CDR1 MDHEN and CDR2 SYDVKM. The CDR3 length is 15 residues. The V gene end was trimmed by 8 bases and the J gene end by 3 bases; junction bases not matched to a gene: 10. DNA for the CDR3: TGTGCCAGCCGTGCTAACAGGGGCGACAATCAGCCCCAGCATTTT. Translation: CASRANRGDNQPQHF.

This CDR3 reads CASSYSRQTSSGEQFF. Here the CDR3 DNA reads TGTGCCAGCAGTTACTCCAGACAGACTAGTTCCGGTGAGCAGTTCTTC. The V and J genes are TRBV6-2 or TRBV6-3 and TRBJ2-1; weak D call: TRBD2 (6 bases). The CDR3 extends over 16 amino acids. V was cut by 0 bases and J by 9 bases, with 18 bases left in between. CDR1 is MNHEY, CDR2 SVGEGT, per germline.

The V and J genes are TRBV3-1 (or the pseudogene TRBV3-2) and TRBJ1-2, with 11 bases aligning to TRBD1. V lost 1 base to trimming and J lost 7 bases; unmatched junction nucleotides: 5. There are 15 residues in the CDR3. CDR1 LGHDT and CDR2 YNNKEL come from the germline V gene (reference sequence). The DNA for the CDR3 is TGTGCCAGCAGCCAAGCGGACAGGGGGCTATCTGGCTACACCTTC. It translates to CASSQADRGLSGYTF.

CDR3 sequence reads: CASSGRLSGRTGELFF. CDR3 DNA: TGTGCCAGCAGCGGCCGACTAAGCGGGAGGACCGGGGAGCTGTTTTTT. V usage is TRBV9 and J usage is TRBJ2-2; 9 nucleotides agree with TRBD2. Germline V gene sequence: CDR1 SGDLS, CDR2 YYNGEE. V lost 3 bases, J lost 5 bases, and 8 bases stayed unmatched. This CDR3 is 16 amino acids long.

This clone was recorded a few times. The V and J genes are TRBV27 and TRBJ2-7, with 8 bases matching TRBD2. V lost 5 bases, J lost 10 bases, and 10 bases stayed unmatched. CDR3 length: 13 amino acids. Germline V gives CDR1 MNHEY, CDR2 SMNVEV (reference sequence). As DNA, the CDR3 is TGTGCCAGCAGTCCTACTCTTAGCGGGGAACAGTACTTC. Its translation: CASSPTLSGEQYF.

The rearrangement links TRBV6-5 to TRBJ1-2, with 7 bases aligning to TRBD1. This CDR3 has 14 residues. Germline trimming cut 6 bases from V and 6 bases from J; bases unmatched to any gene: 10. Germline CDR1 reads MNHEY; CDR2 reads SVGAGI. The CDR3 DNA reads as TGTGCCAGCAGGATGCCGGGACAGCTTAATGGCTACACCTTC. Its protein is CASRMPGQLNGYTF.

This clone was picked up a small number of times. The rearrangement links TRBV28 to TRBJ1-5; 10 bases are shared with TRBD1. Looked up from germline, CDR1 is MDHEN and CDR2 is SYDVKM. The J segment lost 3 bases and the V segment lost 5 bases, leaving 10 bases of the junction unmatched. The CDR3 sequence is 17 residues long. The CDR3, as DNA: TGTGCCAGCAGTAAACGGACAGGGGGGGTCTACAATCAGCCCCAGCATTTT. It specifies CASSKRTGGVYNQPQHF.

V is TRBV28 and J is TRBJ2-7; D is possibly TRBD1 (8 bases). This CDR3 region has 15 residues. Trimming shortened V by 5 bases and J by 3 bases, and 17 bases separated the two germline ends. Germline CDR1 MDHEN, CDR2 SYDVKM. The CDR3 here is CASSRTGGVVYEQYF. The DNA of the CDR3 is TGTGCCAGCAGTCGTACAGGGGGGGTGGTCTACGAGCAGTACTTC.

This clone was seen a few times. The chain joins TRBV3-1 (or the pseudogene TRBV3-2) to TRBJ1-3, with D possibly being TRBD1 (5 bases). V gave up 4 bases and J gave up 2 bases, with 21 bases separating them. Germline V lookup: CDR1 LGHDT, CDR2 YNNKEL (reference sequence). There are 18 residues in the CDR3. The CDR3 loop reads CASSLNYGQTWTGNTIYF. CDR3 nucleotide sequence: TGTGCCAGCAGCCTAAACTACGGACAAACCTGGACTGGAAACACCATATATTTT.

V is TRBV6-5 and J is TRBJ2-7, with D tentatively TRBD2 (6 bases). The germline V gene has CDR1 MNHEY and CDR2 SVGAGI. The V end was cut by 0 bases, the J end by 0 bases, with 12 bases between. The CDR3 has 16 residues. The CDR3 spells CASSYSLGGTSYEQYF. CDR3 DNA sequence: TGTGCCAGCAGTTACTCGCTTGGGGGGACCTCCTACGAGCAGTACTTC.

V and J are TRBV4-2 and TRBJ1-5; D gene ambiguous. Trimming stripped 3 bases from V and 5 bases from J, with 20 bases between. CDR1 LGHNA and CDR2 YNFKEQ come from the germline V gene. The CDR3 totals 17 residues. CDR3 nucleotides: TGTGCCAGCAGCCAGGAACAAAGGGAGTCTTCGGATCAGCCCCAGCATTTT. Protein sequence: CASSQEQRESSDQPQHF.

The CDR3 DNA follows: TGTGCCACCAGCCGGGACAGAGACTACGAGCAGTACTTC. Protein sequence: CATSRDRDYEQYF. J is TRBJ2-7 and V is TRBV2; 7 bases fit TRBD1. CDR3 length: 13 residues. CDR1 is SNHLY and CDR2 is FYNNEI in the germline V gene. The V segment lost 10 bases and the J segment 3 bases; nucleotides outside the gene matches: 9.

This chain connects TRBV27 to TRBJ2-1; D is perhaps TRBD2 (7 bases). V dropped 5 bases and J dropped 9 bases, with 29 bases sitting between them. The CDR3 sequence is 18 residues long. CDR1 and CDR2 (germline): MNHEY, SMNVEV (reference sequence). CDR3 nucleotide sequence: TGTGCCAGCAGTCCCCCCCGGGAGCGTTTTGGGGGAGGGGGTGAGCAGTTCTTC. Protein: CASSPPRERFGGGGEQFF.

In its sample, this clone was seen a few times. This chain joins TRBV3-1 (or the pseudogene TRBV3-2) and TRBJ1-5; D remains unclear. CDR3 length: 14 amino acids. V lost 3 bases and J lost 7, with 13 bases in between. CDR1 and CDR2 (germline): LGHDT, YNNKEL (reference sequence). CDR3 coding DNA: TGTGCCAGCAGCCACGCCTTGGAGGCCCAGCCCCAGCATTTT. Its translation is CASSHALEAQPQHF.

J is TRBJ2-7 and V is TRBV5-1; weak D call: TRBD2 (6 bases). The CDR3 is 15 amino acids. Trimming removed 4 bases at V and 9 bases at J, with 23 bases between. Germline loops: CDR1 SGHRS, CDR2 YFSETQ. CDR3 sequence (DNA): TGCGCCAGCAGCCTGGGGGTTAGCGGAACCACCGGGCAGTACTTC. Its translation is CASSLGVSGTTGQYF.

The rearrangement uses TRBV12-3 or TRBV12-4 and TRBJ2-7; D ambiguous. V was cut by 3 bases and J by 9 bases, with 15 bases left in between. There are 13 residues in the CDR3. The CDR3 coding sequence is TGTGCCAGCAGTTTGTCCGGATTTGGGCGGCAGTACTTC. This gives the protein CASSLSGFGRQYF.

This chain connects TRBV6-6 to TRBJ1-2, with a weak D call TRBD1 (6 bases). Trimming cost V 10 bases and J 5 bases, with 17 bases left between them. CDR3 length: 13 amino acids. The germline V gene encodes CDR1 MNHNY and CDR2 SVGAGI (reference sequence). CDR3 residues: CAIQRGGMYGYTF. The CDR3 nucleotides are TGTGCCATCCAAAGGGGGGGGATGTATGGCTACACCTTC.

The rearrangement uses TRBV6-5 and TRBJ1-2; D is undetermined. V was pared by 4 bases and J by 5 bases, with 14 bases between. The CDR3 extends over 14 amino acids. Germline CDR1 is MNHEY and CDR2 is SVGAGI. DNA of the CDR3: TGTGCCAGCAGTTTTGCGGCGGAGTGGTATGGCTACACCTTC. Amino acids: CASSFAAEWYGYTF.

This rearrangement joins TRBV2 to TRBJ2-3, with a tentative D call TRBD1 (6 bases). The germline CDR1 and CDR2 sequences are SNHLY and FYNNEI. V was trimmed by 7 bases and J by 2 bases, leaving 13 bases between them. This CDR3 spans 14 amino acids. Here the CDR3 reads CASIRTEITDTQYF. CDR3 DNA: TGTGCCAGCATTAGGACAGAAATCACAGATACGCAGTATTTT. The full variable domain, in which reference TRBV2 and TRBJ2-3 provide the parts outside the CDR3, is EPEVTQTPSHQVTQMGQEVILRCVPISNHLYFYWYRQILGQKVEFLVSFYNNEISEKSEIFDDQFSVERPDGSNFTLKIRSTKLEDSAMYFCASIRTEITDTQYFGPGTRLTVL.

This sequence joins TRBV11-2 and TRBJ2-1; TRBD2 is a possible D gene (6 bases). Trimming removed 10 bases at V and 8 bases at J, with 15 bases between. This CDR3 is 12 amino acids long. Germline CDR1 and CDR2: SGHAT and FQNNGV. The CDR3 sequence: CATSGGGYEQFF. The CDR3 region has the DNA TGTGCCACCAGTGGTGGGGGGTATGAGCAGTTCTTC. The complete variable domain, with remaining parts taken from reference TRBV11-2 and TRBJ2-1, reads EAGVAQSPRYKIIEKRQSVAFWCNPISGHATLYWYQQILGQGPKLLIQFQNNGVVDDSQLPKDRFSAERLKGVDSTLKIQPAKLEDSAVYLCATSGGGYEQFFGPGTRLTVL.